A selection of T cell receptor beta chains follows, all from one sample in a study of CD8 T cells in ankylosing spondylitis. TCRdb redid the calling of the 5' RACE reads with MiXCR, one entry per CDR3 protein. The sample holds about 360,000 distinct CDR3 sequences; roughly 14% are singletons and the top ten take 1.1%. Sequences were obtained from blood, either unsorted or a sorted T cell fraction (not recorded which). Receptors originate from a male donor with ankylosing spondylitis or in good health (not recorded which). The conserved cysteine and the conserved F or W are not part of the CDR3 here. Each record gives: V gene, J gene, CDR3 protein.

TRBV7-9	TRBJ1-1	ASSSSGAGGTEAF
TRBV29-1	TRBJ1-1	SAGTAMNTEAF
TRBV4-2	TRBJ1-5	ASSQDEGASQPQH
TRBV6-5	TRBJ1-1	ASSYDRVRIGTEAF
TRBV10-1	TRBJ2-2	ASSGVTGELF
TRBV7-2	TRBJ2-3	ASLTGGHTDTQY
TRBV5-1	TRBJ2-2	ASSPGYANTGELF
TRBV20-1	TRBJ2-2	SARAGVYAGELF
TRBV6-5	TRBJ1-4	ASSRSGEKLF
TRBV5-1	TRBJ2-3	ASSLTGLADTQY
TRBV6-5	TRBJ2-5	ASSYSAVQETQY
TRBV7-2	TRBJ2-7	ATSLDVSYEQY
TRBV5-1	TRBJ2-1	ASRSLGTSNNEQF
TRBV5-1	TRBJ2-7	ASSQGTGRHEQY